What follows is one T cell receptor beta chain and its context. Its antigen is still unknown. A library of TCRbeta sequences, prepared with unique molecular identifiers, was generated. Via MiXCR, TCRdb re-called the PCR reads, giving one row per CDR3 protein. This table has a few hundred thousand distinct CDR3 sequences, over 10% appearing once. The data belong to a study of T-cell reconstitution after alpha-beta-depleted transplantation in children. Study-wide findings and caveats: The study traced high day-60 TCRbeta diversity in some patients to surviving recipient T cells and thymic progenitors. Several hundred expanded graft clones reportedly gave rise to the alpha-beta T cells present about two months after transplant.

Deletions cut 7 bases from V and 4 bases from J, with 13 bases between. The CDR3 loop spans 12 amino acids. The V gene's germline CDR1 is DFQATT and CDR2 SNEGSKA (reference sequence). The V gene is TRBV20-1, the J gene TRBJ2-5; D is possibly TRBD2 (6 bases). The starting material was PBMCs, mostly from graft donor cells, obtained 360 days after TCRalphabeta/CD19-depleted stem cell transplant. The sequence came from a male patient younger than 18 who had a stem cell transplant for acute myeloid leukemia, so the T cells may come from the graft donor. The CDR3 sequence is CSDFGRGETQYF. The CDR3 DNA follows: TGCAGTGATTTCGGGAGAGGAGAGACCCAGTACTTC.